These 27 T cell receptor beta chains share one sample of origin, sequenced in a study of T cell changes during pregnancy in multiple sclerosis. Clones were read by immunoSEQ multiplex PCR, and TCRdb kept only the in-frame ones, dropping some. The table records tens of thousands of clones, under 95% of them present only once. The sample consisted of CD8+ T cells from peripheral blood mononuclear cells, taken in the third trimester of pregnancy. The receptors were sampled from a female donor with multiple sclerosis, enrolled in a pregnancy study.

This clone has a single count. The chain combines TRBV7-9 with TRBJ2-7; D may be TRBD1 (6 bases). Trimming stripped 5 bases from V and 1 base from J, with 12 bases between. CDR3 length: 14 residues. Per germline, CDR1 SEHNR and CDR2 FQNEAQ (reference sequence). Here the CDR3 reads CASSDGTLSYEQYF. In DNA, the CDR3 is TGTGCCAGCAGCGATGGGACACTTTCCTACGAGCAGTACTTC.

Worth noting for this clone: Other nucleotide sequences from this sample produce the same CDR3. The rearrangement uses TRBV28 and TRBJ2-3, with 9 bases fitting TRBD2. Germline CDR1 reads MDHEN; CDR2 reads SYDVKM. The length of the CDR3 is 15 residues. Unmatched junction bases numbered 4, after V lost 5 bases and J lost 1 base. This CDR3 is CASSDRTSGTDTQYF. CDR3 nucleotides: TGTGCCAGCAGTGACCGGACTAGCGGCACAGATACGCAGTATTTT.

The rearrangement joins TRBV11-2 to TRBJ2-4; TRBD1 is a possible D gene (5 bases). V lost 1 base and J 2 bases, leaving 9 bases between the germline ends. Germline CDR1 reads SGHAT; CDR2 reads FQNNGV. This CDR3 has 15 amino acids. CDR3 residues: CASSLARDSKNIQYF. The CDR3 DNA sequence: TGTGCCAGCAGCTTAGCCAGGGATTCCAAAAACATTCAGTACTTC.

This sequence joins TRBV27 and TRBJ2-6; D is undetermined. This CDR3 has 16 amino acids. From germline, CDR1 is MNHEY and CDR2 SMNVEV (reference sequence). V was pared by 6 bases and J by 1 base, with 13 bases between. In DNA form, the CDR3 reads TGTGCCAGCAGATCCCTTCAGAATTCTGGGGCCAACGTCCTGACTTTC. This encodes CASRSLQNSGANVLTF. Drawing the rest from reference TRBV27 and TRBJ2-6, the complete variable domain is EAQVTQNPRYLITVTGKKLTVTCSQNMNHEYMSWYRQDPGLGLRQIYYSMNVEVTDKGDVPEGYKVSRKEKRNFPLILESPSPNQTSLYFCASRSLQNSGANVLTFGAGSRLTVL.

The CDR3 DNA is TGTGCCAGCAGTTTCACGGCCGGGAACTACGAGCAGTACTTC. Its translation: CASSFTAGNYEQYF. The chain couples TRBV5-6 to TRBJ2-7, with D tentatively TRBD2 (5 bases). The CDR3 sequence is 14 residues long. The V and J ends lost 5 bases and 3 bases respectively, with 15 bases between them. Germline values: CDR1 SGHDT, CDR2 YYEEEE.

This chain uses TRBV6-6 with TRBJ1-2; D unresolved. The V gene's germline CDR1 is MNHNY and CDR2 SVGAGI (reference sequence). This CDR3 is built from 15 residues. V lost 6 bases, J lost 0 bases, and 14 bases lay in between. The CDR3 nucleotides are TGTGCCAGCAGGAAAGACACCAATTCTAACTATGGCTACACCTTC. This encodes CASRKDTNSNYGYTF.

CDR3 in amino acids: CASSPRGGTSGNPGELFF. The DNA of the CDR3 is TGTGCCAGCAGCCCGCGGGGGGGGACTAGCGGGAATCCCGGGGAGCTGTTTTTT. The gene calls are TRBV7-9 and TRBJ2-2; the match to TRBD2 covers 13 bases. The CDR3 consists of 18 residues. Germline lookup yields CDR1 SEHNR and CDR2 FQNEAQ (reference sequence). Losses at the gene ends were 5 bases for V and 6 bases for J; bases not matched to a gene: 12.

The chain links TRBV15 to TRBJ2-3; 7 nucleotides match TRBD2. J gave up 0 bases and V 1 base, and 1 base lay outside the gene matches. CDR1 and CDR2 from the germline V gene are LNHNV and YYDKDF (reference sequence). CDR3 length: 15 residues. The CDR3, as DNA: TGTGCCACCAGCAGAGGGACTAGTAGCACAGATACGCAGTATTTT. This gives the protein CATSRGTSSTDTQYF.

This chain links TRBV10-3 with TRBJ2-3, with TRBD1 matching 8 bases. CDR1 is ENHRY and CDR2 is SYGVKD in the germline V gene. Trimming removed 8 bases from V and 2 bases from J; junction bases left unmatched: 3. This CDR3 has 13 residues. Here the CDR3 reads CAIGDRTTDTQYF. CDR3 coding DNA: TGTGCCATCGGGGACAGGACCACAGATACGCAGTATTTT.

The chain links TRBV7-9 to TRBJ2-2; TRBD2 matches 11 bases. Germline CDR1 and CDR2: SEHNR and FQNEAQ (reference sequence). The CDR3 runs 16 residues. The junction had 3 bases not matched to a gene; V was cut back by 0 bases and J by 6 bases. The CDR3, as DNA: TGTGCCAGCAGCTTAGCTAGCGGGAGGGTCGCCGGGGAGCTGTTTTTT. It codes for CASSLASGRVAGELFF.

With regard to this clone: A junction boundary mismatches the germline segment, possibly from a read error. The V and J genes are TRBV7-7 and TRBJ2-2; a possible D gene is TRBD2 (6 bases). CDR1 and CDR2 (germline): SSHAT, FNYEAQ (reference sequence). The CDR3 loop spans 14 amino acids. CDR3 nucleotide sequence: TGTGCTAGCAGCTTAGTAGCGGACACCGGGGAGCTGTTTTTT. This translates into CASSLVADTGELFF.

The rearrangement links TRBV7-8 to TRBJ2-7, with 10 bases aligning to TRBD2. CDR3 size: 14 residues. V was clipped by 8 bases and J by 5 bases; unmatched bases: 9. Germline V gene lookup returns CDR1 SGHVS and CDR2 FQNEAQ. The CDR3 reads CASASGTSANEQYF. CDR3 nucleotides: TGTGCCAGCGCGTCCGGGACTAGCGCTAACGAGCAGTACTTC. Using reference TRBV7-8 and TRBJ2-7 for the parts outside the CDR3, the full variable domain is GAGVSQSPRYKVAKRGQDVALRCDPISGHVSLFWYQQALGQGPEFLTYFQNEAQLDKSGLPSDRFFAERPEGSVSTLKIQRTQQEDSAVYLCASASGTSANEQYFGPGTRLTVT.

This clone was counted once. The junction departs from germline at one end; a sequencing error may be responsible. V and J are TRBV13 and TRBJ2-1; D may be TRBD1 (6 bases). Per germline, CDR1 PRHDT and CDR2 FYEKMQ (reference sequence). The CDR3 has 15 residues. The CDR3 nucleotides read TGTGCCAGCAGCTTGGGAACAGGGCCCTACGATGAGCAGTTCTTC. Its protein product is CASSLGTGPYDEQFF.

This sequence joins TRBV6-5 and TRBJ2-1, with 9 bases that match TRBD2. CDR1 and CDR2 from the germline V gene are MNHEY and SVGAGI. J was trimmed by 3 bases and V by 8 bases; bases with no gene match: 8. The CDR3 covers 15 residues. This chain's CDR3 is CASGAGGPLYNEQFF. In DNA, the CDR3 is TGTGCCAGCGGGGCGGGAGGGCCGCTCTACAATGAGCAGTTCTTC.

The chain employs TRBV6-1 and TRBJ1-5; D gene unclear. Germline values: CDR1 MNHNS, CDR2 SASEGT. This CDR3 region has 15 residues. The ends were cut back, 1 base at V and 0 bases at J, with 7 bases in the middle. The CDR3 sequence: CASSEVIVSNQPQHF. CDR3 nucleotides: TGTGCCAGCAGTGAAGTTATAGTTAGCAATCAGCCCCAGCATTTT.

CDR3: CASSQGTGAYEQYF. CDR3 nucleotide sequence: TGTGCCAGCAGCCAAGGGACAGGGGCCTACGAGCAGTACTTC. The chain couples TRBV14 to TRBJ2-7; 9 positions agree with TRBD1. The CDR3 runs to 14 residues. V shed 1 base and J 2 bases; nucleotides not matched to a gene: 0. CDR1 is SGHDN and CDR2 is FVKESK in the germline V gene.

The chain uses TRBV4-3 and TRBJ1-2; 7 bases agree with TRBD1. The CDR3 consists of 15 residues. V lost 0 bases, J lost 4 bases, and 5 bases stayed unmatched. Germline V gene sequence: CDR1 LGHNA, CDR2 YSLEER. Here the CDR3 reads CASSQDGTEFYGYTF. DNA for the CDR3: TGCGCCAGCAGCCAAGATGGGACAGAATTCTATGGCTACACCTTC.

The V and J genes are TRBV6-5 and TRBJ1-4; TRBD1 matches 8 bases. Germline V gives CDR1 MNHEY, CDR2 SVGAGI. The CDR3 spans 15 residues. V lost 6 bases, J lost 5 bases, and 8 bases stayed unmatched. Here the CDR3 DNA reads TGTGCCAGCAGCCACCAGGGGGCTCAGAATGAAAAACTGTTTTTT. This gives the protein CASSHQGAQNEKLFF.

This chain joins TRBV4-3 and TRBJ2-7, with D hard to call. V was trimmed by 4 bases and J by 6 bases, leaving 13 bases between them. There are 13 residues in the CDR3. CDR1 LGHNA and CDR2 YSLEER come from the germline V gene. This CDR3 is CASSRVLGSEQYF. For the CDR3, the DNA is TGCGCCAGCAGCCGAGTCCTTGGTTCCGAGCAGTACTTC.

The gene calls are TRBV7-2 and TRBJ2-4, with D possibly TRBD2 on 5 matching bases. Trimming left V 2 bases short and J 0 bases short, with 8 bases between. Germline V gives CDR1 SGHTA, CDR2 FQGNSA. The CDR3 loop spans 15 amino acids. The CDR3 loop reads CASSLSGLAKNIQYF. DNA for the CDR3: TGTGCCAGCAGCTTAAGCGGCTTAGCCAAAAACATTCAGTACTTC.

V is TRBV2 and J is TRBJ2-7, with TRBD1 as a possible D gene (5 bases). The germline CDR1 and CDR2 sequences are SNHLY and FYNNEI. CDR3 size: 14 residues. V shed 3 bases and J shed 3 bases, with 12 bases lying between them. The CDR3: CASSERLGVYEQYF. CDR3 nucleotide sequence: TGTGCCAGCAGTGAGCGGCTAGGGGTCTACGAGCAGTACTTC. Variable domain in full (rest from reference TRBV2 and TRBJ2-7): EPEVTQTPSHQVTQMGQEVILRCVPISNHLYFYWYRQILGQKVEFLVSFYNNEISEKSEIFDDQFSVERPDGSNFTLKIRSTKLEDSAMYFCASSERLGVYEQYFGPGTRLTVT.

This sequence joins TRBV19 and TRBJ2-3; 11 bases are a match to TRBD2. Germline assignment: CDR1 LNHDA and CDR2 SQIVND (reference sequence). V was pared by 5 bases and J by 4 bases, with 11 bases of the junction left unmatched. The CDR3 is 17 residues long. CDR3 residues: CASSSNPGLAASDTQYF. In DNA form, the CDR3 reads TGTGCCAGTAGTTCCAATCCGGGACTAGCGGCCTCAGATACGCAGTATTTT.

V gene TRBV15 combines with J gene TRBJ2-3, with D maybe TRBD1 (6 bases). CDR1 is LNHNV, CDR2 YYDKDF, per germline (reference sequence). Trimming took 11 bases from V and 0 from J, leaving 15 bases between them. The CDR3 is 14 amino acids. CDR3 in DNA: TGTGCCTCTTCGGGACAAACAAGCACAGATACGCAGTATTTT. Its protein product is CASSGQTSTDTQYF.

The chain joins TRBV15 to TRBJ2-1; D remains ambiguous. CDR3 length: 15 residues. CDR1 is LNHNV and CDR2 is YYDKDF in the germline V gene (reference sequence). The ends were cut back, 0 bases at V and 5 bases at J, with 11 bases in the middle. This CDR3 reads CATSREVESDNEQFF. The CDR3 coding sequence is TGTGCCACCAGCAGAGAGGTGGAGAGCGACAATGAGCAGTTCTTC. The variable domain in full, completed from reference TRBV15 and TRBJ2-1, reads DAMVIQNPRYQVTQFGKPVTLSCSQTLNHNVMYWYQQKSSQAPKLLFHYYDKDFNNEADTPDNFQSRRPNTSFCFLDIRSPGLGDTAMYLCATSREVESDNEQFFGPGTRLTVL.

The chain uses TRBV4-1 and TRBJ2-5; 8 bases map to TRBD1. CDR1 MGHRA and CDR2 YSYEKL come from the germline V gene. V lost 4 bases, J lost 5 bases, and 12 bases stayed unmatched. This CDR3 region has 16 residues. CDR3 region: CASSLQADRVGETQYF. The CDR3 DNA reads TGCGCCAGCAGCCTACAAGCGGACAGGGTTGGTGAGACCCAGTACTTC.

The V gene is TRBV29-1, the J gene TRBJ2-7; tentative D call: TRBD1 (5 bases). Germline values: CDR1 SQVTM, CDR2 ANQGSEA. Trimming removed 6 bases at V and 0 bases at J, with 24 bases between. The CDR3 contains 17 residues. CDR3 amino acids: CSVREENQGTRSYEQYF. DNA for the CDR3: TGCAGCGTAAGAGAAGAAAATCAGGGAACCCGCTCCTACGAGCAGTACTTC.

CDR3 in DNA: TGTGCCAGTAGTATTTTACTAGCGGGGAACAATGAGCAGTTCTTC. Translation gives CASSILLAGNNEQFF. The V call is TRBV19, the J call TRBJ2-1; the match to TRBD2 covers 10 bases. This CDR3 is 15 amino acids long. Germline loops: CDR1 LNHDA, CDR2 SQIVND (reference sequence). The V and J ends lost 3 bases and 5 bases, in that order; junction bases with no gene match: 4.